A selection of T cell receptor beta chains follows, all from one sample in a study of multiple sclerosis patients with progressive multifocal leukoencephalopathy. TCRdb's table, derived via immunoSEQ multiplex PCR, lists solely in-frame clones and lacks some. The data show 25,000 to 35,000 clones, around 93% seen once. The source material was PBMCs. These receptors were collected from a man aged 30 to 45 with multiple sclerosis. CDR3s include the opening cysteine and the closing phenylalanine or tryptophan. A D gene is named only where the DNA matches it firmly. Clone size is shown for a subset of rows, as once, few, many or a class of expanded clone.

>NA|NA|TRBV19|TRBJ2-1
TGTGCCAGTAGTATAGGGCTAGCATATGAGCAGTTCTTC
CASSIGLAYEQFF
>NA|TRBD2|TRBV11-3|TRBJ2-2
TGTGCCAGCAGCCTAGCTAGCGGAAGGACCGGGGAGCTGTTTTTT
CASSLASGRTGELFF
>NA|NA|TRBV28|TRBJ2-7
TGTGCCAGCAGCCTAAGGGGGGGCGCCTTCTACGAGCAGTACTTC
CASSLRGGAFYEQYF
>NA|NA|TRBV7-8|TRBJ2-3
TGTGCCAGCAGCCCCACCCCCGCAGATACGCAGTATTTT
CASSPTPADTQYF
>once|NA|TRBV7-2|TRBJ2-1
TGTGCCAGCAGCCGGGGCTTGGGGGTGGCTTGGAATGAGCAGTTCTTC
CASSRGLGVAWNEQFF
>NA|TRBD1|TRBV10-3|TRBJ1-2
TGTGCCATCAGTAATGAACAGGGGCCCTATGGCTACACCTTC
CAISNEQGPYGYTF
>NA|NA|TRBV27|TRBJ1-6
TGTGCCCAGATCTCTTGTTGGGGTAGAAATTCACCCCTCCACTTT
CAQISCWGRNSPLHF
>NA|TRBD1|TRBV9|TRBJ2-2
TGTGCCAGCAGCAAAGGGGGCATCACCGGGGAGCTGTTTTTT
CASSKGGITGELFF
>once|TRBD1|TRBV13|TRBJ2-7
TGTGCCAGCAGCTCCGGGACAGGGGGCTGGTACGAGCAGTACTTC
CASSSGTGGWYEQYF
>NA|NA|TRBV4-1|TRBJ2-3
TGCGCCAGCAGCCAAGATGGAAGTTTCACAGATACGCAGTATTTT
CASSQDGSFTDTQYF
>once|NA|TRBV6-5|TRBJ1-1
TGTGCCAGCAGCCTTCACTCCGGGACCTTCATCGCTTTCTTT
CASSLHSGTFIAFF
>NA|NA|TRBV13|TRBJ2-7
TGTGCCAGCAGCTTAGCAGGGGCCTACGAGCAGTACTTC
CASSLAGAYEQYF
>once|TRBD2|TRBV7-9|TRBJ2-2
TGTGCCAGCAGCTTTAAACGGACTAGGAGCACCGGGGAGCTGTTTTTT
CASSFKRTRSTGELFF
>NA|NA|TRBV21-1|TRBJ2-3
TGTGCCAGCGGACAGGGGAGCACAGATACGCAGTATTTT
CASGQGSTDTQYF
>NA|TRBD2|TRBV5-1|TRBJ2-5
TGCGCCAGCAGCGTGTCTAGCGGGAACGTGGCCCAGTACTTC
CASSVSSGNVAQYF
>NA|TRBD2|TRBV6-5|TRBJ2-3
TGTGCCAGCAGCCCCGCGGGGGTGGGAACAGATACGCAGTATTTT
CASSPAGVGTDTQYF
>NA|NA|TRBV6-5|TRBJ2-5
TGTGCCAGCAGTTACTCAACGGCAGGCCAAGAGACCCAGTACTTC
CASSYSTAGQETQYF
>once|NA|TRBV7-2|TRBJ2-7
TGTGCCAGCAGCTACCTTTACGAGCAGTACTTC
CASSYLYEQYF
>NA|TRBD2|TRBV27|TRBJ2-2
TGTGCCAGCAGTTCATCACTAGCGGGAGGGCCAACCGGGGAGCTGTTTTTT
CASSSSLAGGPTGELFF
>NA|TRBD2|TRBV5-8|TRBJ2-3
TGTGCCAGCAGCCCGGGACTAGCGGGAGTAGATACGCAGTATTTT
CASSPGLAGVDTQYF
>few|NA|TRBV23-1|TRBJ1-4
NA
CASSQSRRDRGGKNCFF
>NA|NA|TRBV4-3|TRBJ2-7
TGCGCCAGCAGCCAAGATCAAGGGTACGAGCAGTACTTC
CASSQDQGYEQYF
>NA|NA|TRBV7-2|TRBJ2-3
TGTGCCAGCAGCCCATGGGAATCGGGATCAGATACGCAGTATTTT
CASSPWESGSDTQYF
>NA|TRBD2|TRBV27|TRBJ2-1
TGTGCCAGCAGTGATTCGGGACTAGCGGGATACAATGAGCAGTTCTTC
CASSDSGLAGYNEQFF
>NA|TRBD1|TRBV4-3|TRBJ2-6
TGCGCCAGACACCCCGGGACAGGGGGCTCTGGGGCCAACGTCCTGACTTTC
CARHPGTGGSGANVLTF
>NA|NA|TRBV18|TRBJ1-1
TGTGCCAGCTCACCACCGTCTATGAACACTGAAGCTTTCTTT
CASSPPSMNTEAFF
>NA|TRBD2|TRBV5-4|TRBJ2-1
TGTGCCAGCAGGAGCTTGGGGCTAGCGGGAGGGTCGGATGAGCAGTTCTTC
CASRSLGLAGGSDEQFF
>NA|NA|TRBV5-6|TRBJ2-3
TGTGCCAGCAGCAGTGGCCTTTTTTCCAGGGGAGGGACAGATACGCAGTATTTT
CASSSGLFSRGGTDTQYF